This T cell receptor (beta chain) was sequenced in a study of cytomegalovirus exposure and HLA in healthy donors. The CDR3 length is 15 residues. V lost 4 bases to trimming and J lost 0 bases, with 11 bases between them. From germline, CDR1 is SGHVS and CDR2 FNYEAQ. Researchers ran the PCR with 60 Vbeta and 13 Jbeta primers. Clones were read by immunoSEQ multiplex PCR, and TCRdb kept only the in-frame ones, dropping some. In the table there are roughly 100,000 clones, approximately 86% of which are singletons. This chain joins TRBV7-6 and TRBJ2-3; possibly TRBD2 for D (6 bases). Sequences were obtained from PBMCs. The origin of this receptor is a man aged 18 to 29 in good health and CMV-seronegative. In nucleotides, the CDR3 is TGTGCCAGCAGCTCGCTAGCGTCAAGCACAGATACGCAGTATTTT. Protein sequence: CASSSLASSTDTQYF.